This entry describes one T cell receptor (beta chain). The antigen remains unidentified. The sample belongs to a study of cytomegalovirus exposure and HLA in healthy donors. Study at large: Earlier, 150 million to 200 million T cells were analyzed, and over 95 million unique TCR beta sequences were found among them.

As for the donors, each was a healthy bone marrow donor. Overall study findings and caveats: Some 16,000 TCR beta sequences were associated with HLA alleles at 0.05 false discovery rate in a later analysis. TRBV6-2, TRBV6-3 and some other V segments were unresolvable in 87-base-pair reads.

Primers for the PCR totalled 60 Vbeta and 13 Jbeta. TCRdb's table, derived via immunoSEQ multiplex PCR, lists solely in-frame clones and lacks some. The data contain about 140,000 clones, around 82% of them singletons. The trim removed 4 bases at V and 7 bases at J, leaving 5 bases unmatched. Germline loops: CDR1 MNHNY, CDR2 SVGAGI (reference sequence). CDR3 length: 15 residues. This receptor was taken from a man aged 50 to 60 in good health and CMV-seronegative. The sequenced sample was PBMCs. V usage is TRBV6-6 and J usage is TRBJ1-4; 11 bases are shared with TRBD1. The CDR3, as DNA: TGTGCCAGCAGTTCAACCGGGACAGGGGGTGAAAAACTGTTTTTT. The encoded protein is CASSSTGTGGEKLFF.